The rows below give T cell receptor beta chains drawn from one sample of a study of cytomegalovirus exposure and HLA in healthy donors. Sequencing was performed with immunoSEQ multiplex PCR; in TCRdb, only in-frame clones are kept and a portion is missing. The data contain 200,000 or so clones, just under 80% of them seen just once; the ten biggest clones take up 5% to 6%. Input material: PBMCs. The receptors derive from a woman in her thirties in good health and CMV-seropositive. The CDR3 runs from the conserved cysteine through the conserved F or W. The D gene is left open where the match is weak.

d_call v_call cdr3_aa
TRBD2 TRBV6-5 CASSPGTSGWVTQYF
TRBD1 TRBV28 CASRGKGAAHPNGYTF
- TRBV28 CASSSPRGRQPQHF
TRBD1 TRBV4-2 CASSPGTVYGYTF
- TRBV13 CASSLEVRDNYGYTF
TRBD2 TRBV7-6 CASSTGLAGRGYEQYF
- TRBV5-4 CASSKRGTYEQFF
TRBD1 TRBV7-3 CASRRPGQGPHNEQFF
TRBD2 TRBV27 CASSPTPREGNIQYF
TRBD2 TRBV5-1 CASSLDGTSDTDTQYF
- TRBV7-8 CASSDSFNQPQHF
- TRBV4-3 CASSQDPGDDGYTF
- TRBV5-4 CASSPPVVADNEQFF
- TRBV28 CASSLYHPGLGSYEQYF
- TRBV5-1 CASSLGGYYDEQFF
- TRBV6-5 CASTRDKTQPQHF
TRBD2 TRBV5-6 CASSLWGRGGTGETQYF
TRBD2 TRBV5-1 CASSGGNSGGAAYTQYF
- TRBV5-1 CASSLTGATQETQYF
TRBD1 TRBV4-3 CASSQAPGQGAYEQYF
TRBD1 TRBV6-1 CASSEGQAYYEQYF
- TRBV7-9 CASSPDGANGGGYTF
- TRBV7-2 CASSLQGQNEQYF
TRBD1 TRBV28 CASGTGSETQYF
- TRBV5-1 CASSFRGRAQVPYGYTF
TRBD2 TRBV7-7 CASSLGGSGRLETQYF
- TRBV7-9 CASSLGEMRWDNEQFF
- TRBV7-2 CASSPGLSQPQHF
- TRBV7-9 CASSPGGAGTLNTEAFF
- TRBV10-1 CASSESFLGSSYNEQFF
TRBD1 TRBV10-1 CASSEDRGSSPLHF
TRBD1 TRBV5-6 CASRDRGYGYTF
TRBD1 TRBV19 CASSIGDSSYNEQFF
TRBD1 TRBV11-2 CASSSTDRTEAFF
TRBD2 TRBV5-1 CASSLGPLAAANTGELFF
TRBD1 TRBV27 CASTPRLRTDRLSLQPQHF
TRBD1 TRBV5-6 CASSFGDRANYGYTF
- TRBV19 CASSIDLESNEQFF
- TRBV6-1 CASTREIVGELFF
- TRBV15 CATSRDRVTGGYTF
TRBD1 TRBV9 CASSLLPTGRDTIYF
- TRBV7-9 CASSLGPLDSPWSYTF
TRBD1 TRBV19 CASSIDRVREKLFF
TRBD1 TRBV28 CASSLRTGHYGYTF
- TRBV5-6 CASSFLTTGNSPLHF
TRBD1 TRBV7-2 CASSATGAGYGYTF
- TRBV19 CASSNRYTEAFF
- TRBV2 CASSGGGGLAYNSPLHF
- TRBV6-5 CASRLGGSDYGYTF
- TRBV18 CASSPGQLDGYTF
- TRBV6-5 CASGGRGYEQYF
- TRBV9 CASSVAEGTEAFF
TRBD1 TRBV6-6 CASALTGNPNQPQHF